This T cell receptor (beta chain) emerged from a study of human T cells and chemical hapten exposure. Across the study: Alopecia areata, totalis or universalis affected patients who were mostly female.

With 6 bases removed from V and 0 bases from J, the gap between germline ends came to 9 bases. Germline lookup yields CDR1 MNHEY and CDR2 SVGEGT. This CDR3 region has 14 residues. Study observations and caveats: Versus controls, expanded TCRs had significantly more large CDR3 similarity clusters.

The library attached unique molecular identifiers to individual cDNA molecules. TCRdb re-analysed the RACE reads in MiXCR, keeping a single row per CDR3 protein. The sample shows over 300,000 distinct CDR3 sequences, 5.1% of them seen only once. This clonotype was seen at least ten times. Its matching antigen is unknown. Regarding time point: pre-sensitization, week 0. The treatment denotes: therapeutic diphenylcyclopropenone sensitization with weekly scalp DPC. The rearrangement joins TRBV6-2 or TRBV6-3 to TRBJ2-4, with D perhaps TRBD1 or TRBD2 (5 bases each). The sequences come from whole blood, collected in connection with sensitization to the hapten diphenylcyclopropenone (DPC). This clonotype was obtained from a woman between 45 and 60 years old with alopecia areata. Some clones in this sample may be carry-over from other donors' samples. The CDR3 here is CASSGAEAKNIQYF. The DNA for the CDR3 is TGTGCCAGCAGCGGGGCGGAAGCCAAAAACATTCAGTACTTC.